The 32 T cell receptor beta chains in this list originate from one sample, sequenced in a study of metastatic and nonmetastatic thyroid tumors. TCRdb re-clonotyped the PCR reads through MiXCR. This repertoire shows some 21,000 clones, about a sixth found once; its top ten account for around 20%. Thyroid surgery was performed in patients who had received no treatment beforehand. The sequenced sample was blood. The receptors shown here come from a female donor with papillary thyroid cancer or a benign thyroid nodule (not recorded which). Some clones in this sample may be carry-over from other donors' samples.

Comments on this clone: One end of the junction is discordant with germline, which a read error may explain. This sequence joins TRBV6-1 and TRBJ2-3; TRBD1 aligns across 8 bases. The CDR3 is made up of 14 amino acids. Germline lookup yields CDR1 MNHNS and CDR2 SASEGT. CDR3 bases: TGTTCCAGCTCCCGTACAGGGGGAACAGATACGCAGTATTTT. This encodes CSSSRTGGTDTQYF.

Sample share makes this clone medium-sized. The chain joins TRBV6-1 to TRBJ1-6, with TRBD1 as a possible D gene (5 bases). Looked up from germline, CDR1 is MNHNS and CDR2 is SASEGT. The CDR3 has 16 amino acids. V gave up 5 bases and J gave up 10 bases, with 21 bases separating them. In DNA form, the CDR3 reads TGTGCCAGCAGTTTAACACCGGGACGGTCAAGGTCACCCCTCCACTTT. Translation: CASSLTPGRSRSPLHF.

This clone counts as medium-sized. The gene calls are TRBV6-2 or TRBV6-3 and TRBJ2-7, with D possibly TRBD2 on 5 matching bases. The V gene lost 4 bases and the J gene lost 1 base, with 11 bases spanning the gap. The CDR3 extends over 14 amino acids. The germline V gene has CDR1 MNHEY and CDR2 SVGEGT. This CDR3 reads CASSFTGISYEQYF. The CDR3 DNA reads TGTGCCAGCAGTTTTACGGGGATTTCCTACGAGCAGTACTTC.

This clone appeared many times. A single base separates this from a much larger clone, so it may be a read error. In the same sample, other DNA sequences code for this CDR3. The J gene is TRBJ2-1, the V gene TRBV19; D uncertain. The CDR3 is made up of 14 amino acids. The germline gives CDR1 LNHDA, CDR2 SQIVND (reference sequence). With 6 bases removed from V and 0 bases from J, the gap between germline ends came to 9 bases. CDR3 sequence (DNA): TGTGCCAGTAGCACTCGTGCCTCCTACAATGAGCAGTTCTTC. Translated: CASSTRASYNEQFF.

Points on this clone: A much larger clone lies one base from this, so it may be a read error. V gene TRBV5-6 combines with J gene TRBJ2-3; D is possibly TRBD2 (6 bases). This CDR3 spans 14 amino acids. CDR1 SGHDT and CDR2 YYEEEE come from the germline V gene. This chain's CDR3 is CANSSVRGADTQYF. DNA for the CDR3: TGTGCCAACAGCTCCGTGCGGGGTGCAGATACGCAGTATTTT. The full variable domain, completed using reference TRBV5-6 and TRBJ2-3, is DAGVTQSPTHLIKTRGQQVTLRCSPKSGHDTVSWYQQALGQGPQFIFQYYEEEERQRGNFPDRFSGHQFPNYSSELNVNALLLGDSALYLCANSSVRGADTQYFGPGTRLTVL.

This clone has ten or more counts. This chain joins TRBV19 and TRBJ1-6; D remains ambiguous. Trimming cost V 5 bases and J 0 bases, with 17 bases left between them. Germline V gives CDR1 LNHDA, CDR2 SQIVND (reference sequence). The CDR3 is 18 residues long. For the CDR3, the DNA is TGTGCCAGTAGTCAAGGGTCGAGCCGAAGCTCCTATAATTCACCCCTCCACTTT. It codes for CASSQGSSRSSYNSPLHF.

This chain links TRBV18 with TRBJ1-2, with D uncertain. The CDR3 runs 13 residues. Germline-derived CDR1 and CDR2 are KGHSH and LQKENI. The germline V and J ends were trimmed by 3 bases and 5 bases, with 10 bases remaining between them. CDR3 residues: CASSPDVLYGYTF. The CDR3 nucleotides are TGTGCCAGCTCACCCGATGTGCTTTATGGCTACACCTTC.

This clone was detected many times. The chain uses TRBV24-1 and TRBJ2-2; 7 nucleotides align to TRBD1. Trimming took 9 bases from V and 6 from J; bases not matched to a gene: 18. The CDR3 loop spans 17 amino acids. CDR1 is KGHDR, CDR2 SFDVKD, per germline. CDR3 bases: TGTGCCACCTCCAAACTCAGGGGGAATGATGTCCCCGGGGAGCTGTTTTTT. It codes for CATSKLRGNDVPGELFF.

The rearrangement joins TRBV6-1 to TRBJ2-7, with D uncertain. In germline, CDR1 is MNHNS, CDR2 SASEGT. V lost 8 bases and J 3 bases, leaving 8 bases between the germline ends. This CDR3 comprises 11 residues. CDR3: CASGIVYEQYF. CDR3 DNA sequence: TGTGCCAGCGGGATAGTCTACGAGCAGTACTTC.

This clone was seen repeatedly, ten times or more. The rearrangement links TRBV10-3 to TRBJ1-2; D is unresolved. Germline V lookup: CDR1 ENHRY, CDR2 SYGVKD. The CDR3 contains 13 residues. Trimming took 4 bases from V and 1 from J, leaving 7 bases between them. In DNA form, the CDR3 reads TGTGCCATCAGTGGGAGTGATAACTATGGCTACACCTTC. Residues: CAISGSDNYGYTF.

By share, this clone ranks as medium-sized. The chain is built from TRBV28 and TRBJ1-5; D gene unclear. The CDR3 sequence is 13 residues long. Looked up from germline, CDR1 is MDHEN and CDR2 is SYDVKM. V dropped 6 bases and J dropped 5 bases, with 11 bases sitting between them. The CDR3 nucleotides read TGTGCCAGCAGACAGACAATTTATCAGCCCCAGCATTTT. Residues: CASRQTIYQPQHF.

This clone occurred a few times. A read error is possible here, since a much larger clone lies one base away. The V call is TRBV5-1, the J call TRBJ2-7; 11 nucleotides line up with TRBD2. This CDR3 has 17 residues. CDR1 and CDR2 (germline): SGHRS, YFSETQ. Trimming took 4 bases from V and 5 from J; bases not matched to a gene: 14. CDR3 in amino acids: CASSHELAGDSIHEQYF. CDR3 DNA sequence: TGCGCCAGCAGCCATGAACTAGCGGGAGACAGTATTCACGAGCAGTACTTC.

This clone has ten or more counts. The chain couples TRBV2 to TRBJ1-1; D gene uncertain. From germline, CDR1 is SNHLY and CDR2 FYNNEI. The CDR3 contains 11 residues. Trimming stripped 6 bases from V and 1 base from J, with 3 bases between. The CDR3 sequence is CASRGNTEAFF. DNA for the CDR3: TGTGCCAGCAGGGGGAACACTGAAGCTTTCTTT.

Many counts were recorded for this clone. V and J are TRBV5-1 and TRBJ1-4; D is unclear. The CDR3 is 16 residues long. The V gene's germline CDR1 is SGHRS and CDR2 YFSETQ. V lost 0 bases, J lost 7 bases, and 16 bases lay in between. Here the CDR3 reads CASSLEAGAGGEKLFF. In DNA form, the CDR3 reads TGCGCCAGCAGCTTGGAAGCGGGAGCCGGAGGTGAAAAACTGTTTTTT.

Note on this clone: A much larger clone is a single base away; this may be a read error. This chain connects TRBV29-1 to TRBJ1-2; D is undetermined. From germline, CDR1 is SQVTM and CDR2 ANQGSEA. V lost 5 bases and J lost 10, with 14 bases in between. The CDR3 is made up of 11 amino acids. The CDR3 region is CSVLVSGVYTF. CDR3 DNA: TGCAGCGTTCTAGTGTCTGGCGTCTACACCTTC.

The rearrangement uses TRBV30 and TRBJ2-1, with 9 bases lining up with TRBD1. Germline V gene sequence: CDR1 GTSNPN, CDR2 SVGIG (reference sequence). There are 15 residues in the CDR3. The trim removed 2 bases at V and 5 bases at J, leaving 7 bases unmatched. CDR3 in amino acids: CAWSIGQGTNNEQFF. CDR3 sequence (DNA): TGTGCCTGGAGTATTGGACAGGGGACTAACAATGAGCAGTTCTTC.

This clone has at least ten counts. The chain's CDR3 is CAWSEDGRQPQHF. CDR3 DNA: TGTGCCTGGAGTGAAGATGGGAGGCAGCCCCAGCATTTT. The chain joins TRBV30 to TRBJ1-5; D uncertain. The V gene's germline CDR1 is GTSNPN and CDR2 SVGIG (reference sequence). V gave up 1 base and J gave up 7 bases, with 11 bases separating them. The length of the CDR3 is 13 residues. The full variable domain, its missing parts supplied by reference TRBV30 and TRBJ1-5, is SQTIHQWPATLVQPVGSPLSLECTVEGTSNPNLYWYRQAAGRGLQLLFYSVGIGQISSEVPQNLSASRPQDRQFILSSKKLLLSDSGFYLCAWSEDGRQPQHFGDGTRLSIL.

This clone was picked up many times. CDR3 loop: CAWSVGTRTTDTQYF. DNA for the CDR3: TGTGCCTGGAGTGTTGGGACTCGCACCACAGATACGCAGTATTTT. The chain employs TRBV30 and TRBJ2-3, with D possibly being TRBD2 (6 bases). The CDR3 spans 15 residues. V was trimmed by 0 bases and J by 2 bases, leaving 12 bases between them. The germline V gene has CDR1 GTSNPN and CDR2 SVGIG (reference sequence).

Details on this clone: Other nucleotide sequences from this sample produce the same CDR3. This rearrangement joins TRBV4-3 to TRBJ2-1; TRBD1 matches 7 bases. The germline V gene has CDR1 LGHNA and CDR2 YSLEER. After removal of 3 bases from V and 7 bases from J, the junction contained 9 bases not matched to a gene. The CDR3 length is 15 residues. CDR3 amino acids: CASSQSPGGGNEQFF. In nucleotides, the CDR3 is TGCGCCAGCAGCCAGAGCCCAGGGGGTGGAAATGAGCAGTTCTTC.

This clone was seen ten or more times. V and J are TRBV19 and TRBJ2-4; tentative D call: TRBD1 (7 bases). Trimming shortened V by 4 bases and J by 5 bases, and 15 bases separated the two germline ends. The germline V gene encodes CDR1 LNHDA and CDR2 SQIVND (reference sequence). This CDR3 has 15 amino acids. This chain's CDR3 is CASSTFQGGENIQYF. The CDR3 DNA reads as TGTGCCAGTAGTACCTTCCAGGGGGGAGAAAACATTCAGTACTTC.

The table lists this clone with many counts. The V and J genes are TRBV7-3 and TRBJ1-2; TRBD1 might be the D (5 bases). The CDR3 is 19 residues long. Trimming took 5 bases from V and 1 from J, leaving 26 bases between them. Germline lookup yields CDR1 SGHTA and CDR2 FQGTGA. The CDR3 loop reads CASSLHSVGDRGFNYGYTF. The CDR3 DNA reads TGTGCCAGCAGCCTACACAGTGTTGGTGATCGGGGCTTTAACTATGGCTACACCTTC.

At least ten counts were recorded for this clone. V is TRBV3-1 and J is TRBJ1-1, with D perhaps matching TRBD1 (6 bases). The length of the CDR3 is 20 residues. V lost 4 bases to trimming and J lost 0 bases, with 27 bases between them. The germline gives CDR1 LGHDT, CDR2 YNNKEL (reference sequence). This chain's CDR3 is CASSPRAGETPGLMNTEAFF. The DNA for the CDR3 is TGTGCCAGCAGCCCCAGGGCAGGGGAAACGCCGGGCCTTATGAACACTGAAGCTTTCTTT.

This clone is termed medium-sized. The V gene is TRBV6-2 or TRBV6-3, the J gene TRBJ1-2, with D unresolved. V gave up 2 bases and J gave up 6 bases, with 4 bases separating them. The CDR3 loop spans 11 amino acids. From germline, CDR1 is MNHEY and CDR2 SVGEGT. The CDR3 nucleotides are TGTGCCAGCAGTTACGGGGATGGCTACACCTTC. Its translation is CASSYGDGYTF.

This clone qualifies as medium-sized (0.01 to 0.1%). The chain has TRBV10-3 and TRBJ1-6, with a tentative D call TRBD1 (5 bases). The CDR3 spans 12 residues. Between the trimmed V and J ends, which lost 6 bases and 13 bases, there was a span of 13 bases. Germline V lookup: CDR1 ENHRY, CDR2 SYGVKD. This CDR3 is CAISSGTFPLHF. The DNA of the CDR3 is TGTGCCATCAGCTCCGGGACCTTTCCCCTCCACTTT.

This clone is deemed medium-sized. The chain uses TRBV6-1 and TRBJ1-3; a possible D gene is TRBD1 (5 bases). Per the germline V gene, CDR1 is MNHNS and CDR2 is SASEGT. Deletions cut 6 bases from V and 4 bases from J, with 13 bases between. This CDR3 region has 14 residues. DNA for the CDR3: TGTGCCAGCAGACTAGGGGACTACGGAAACACCATATATTTT. Its protein product is CASRLGDYGNTIYF.

This clone was counted ten times or more. The chain recombines TRBV29-1 with TRBJ2-1; D may be TRBD2 (6 bases). The germline V gene encodes CDR1 SQVTM and CDR2 ANQGSEA. The CDR3 consists of 14 residues. The V and J ends lost 7 bases and 0 bases respectively, with 13 bases between them. The CDR3 DNA follows: TGCAGCGGCTCCGTGACTAGCTCCTACAATGAGCAGTTCTTC. It encodes CSGSVTSSYNEQFF.

The chain links TRBV5-1 to TRBJ2-7; 8 bases are a match to TRBD1. V lost 3 bases, J lost 0 bases, and 2 bases stayed unmatched. Germline CDR1 reads SGHRS; CDR2 reads YFSETQ. This CDR3 contains 14 residues. In DNA, the CDR3 is TGCGCCAGCAGCTCCCAGGGGGCCTCCTACGAGCAGTACTTC. This sequence encodes CASSSQGASYEQYF.

The chain employs TRBV20-1 and TRBJ2-2, with 9 positions matching TRBD1. Germline assignment: CDR1 DFQATT and CDR2 SNEGSKA (reference sequence). V lost 5 bases, J lost 4 bases, and 23 bases stayed unmatched. This CDR3 region has 20 residues. Written as DNA, the CDR3 is TGCAGTGCTCGTACGTATTCCGGGACAGGGAGATGGGATGGCACCGGGGAGCTGTTTTTT. This encodes CSARTYSGTGRWDGTGELFF.

By share, this clone counts as medium-sized. The chain couples TRBV11-2 to TRBJ1-6; a possible D gene is TRBD1 (5 bases). Germline assignment: CDR1 SGHAT and CDR2 FQNNGV. This CDR3 has 14 residues. Trimming removed 3 bases at V and 9 bases at J, with 12 bases between. CDR3 protein: CASSLEGVGSPLHF. The CDR3 nucleotides read TGTGCCAGCAGCTTGGAAGGGGTGGGTTCACCCCTCCACTTT.

In its sample, this clone was seen a few times. The chain employs TRBV6-1 and TRBJ1-6, with D tentatively TRBD1 (6 bases). Germline loops: CDR1 MNHNS, CDR2 SASEGT. This CDR3 region has 15 residues. Trimming took off 6 bases at V and 7 bases at J, with 16 bases between the two ends. CDR3 bases: TGTGCCAGCAGCGCCGGGGGGGCTCTGAATTCACCCCTCCACTTT. Amino acid sequence: CASSAGGALNSPLHF.

This clone was counted a few times. A much larger clone differs from this one at a single base, so this may be a read error. Lacking the conserved final phenylalanine or tryptophan, this CDR3 likely reflects a read error. The V and J genes are TRBV19 and TRBJ2-5; perhaps D is TRBD1 or TRBD2 (6 bases each). Trimming shortened V by 1 base and J by 1 base, and 19 bases separated the two germline ends. This CDR3 comprises 18 residues. The germline CDR1 and CDR2 sequences are LNHDA and SQIVND (reference sequence). The CDR3 region is CASSIGWGRGGGQETQYL. CDR3 bases: TGTGCCAGTAGTATAGGCTGGGGCAGGGGAGGCGGCCAAGAGACCCAGTACCTC.

This clone appeared a few times. The J gene is TRBJ1-5, the V gene TRBV6-1; 7 nucleotides agree with TRBD1. The assigned J gene may be wrong: the sequence end matches TRBJ2-3 better. Germline V gene lookup returns CDR1 MNHNS and CDR2 SASEGT. This CDR3 is built from 15 residues. The CDR3 region is CASSDASGGYQPQYF. The CDR3 DNA is TGTGCCAGCAGTGATGCTTCAGGGGGTTATCAGCCCCAGTATTTT.